A single sample is the source of the 17 T cell receptor beta chains below, sequenced in a study of shared clonotypes between healthy human individuals. Produced via immunoSEQ multiplex PCR; TCRdb's table is partial and in-frame only. Among fewer than 400,000 clones listed, around 74% were seen once. The specimen sequenced was memory CD4+ T cells sorted from blood. The subset is: CD45RA-negative fraction. The receptor set was obtained from a man in his thirties or forties in good health.

The J gene is TRBJ2-3, the V gene TRBV10-3, with 8 bases identical to TRBD2. This CDR3 has 16 residues. Germline CDR1 ENHRY, CDR2 SYGVKD. With V trimmed by 2 bases and J by 0 bases, 4 bases remained unmatched. The CDR3 DNA sequence: TGTGCCATCAGTGAGACCGGGACTAGGAGCACAGATACGCAGTATTTT. This sequence encodes CAISETGTRSTDTQYF.

The chain joins TRBV10-3 to TRBJ2-2; D remains ambiguous. The germline V gene has CDR1 ENHRY and CDR2 SYGVKD. The germline V and J ends were trimmed by 2 bases and 6 bases, with 10 bases remaining between them. The CDR3 is 14 amino acids. Here the CDR3 DNA reads TGTGCCATCAGTGAGGGGCAGGCCCCCGGGGAGCTGTTTTTT. The encoded protein is CAISEGQAPGELFF.

This clone was counted a single time. The genes are TRBV5-6 and TRBJ2-7; D perhaps matches TRBD1 (6 bases). The ends were cut back, 2 bases at V and 3 bases at J, with 12 bases in the middle. The CDR3 is 14 amino acids. CDR1 SGHDT and CDR2 YYEEEE come from the germline V gene. CDR3 region: CASSFGRTVYEQYF. The CDR3 DNA sequence: TGTGCCAGCAGCTTTGGCCGGACAGTCTACGAGCAGTACTTC.

The chain is built from TRBV7-9 and TRBJ2-7, with 9 bases fitting TRBD1. The CDR3 length is 14 residues. Trimming took 5 bases from V and 3 from J; bases not matched to a gene: 5. Germline V lookup: CDR1 SEHNR, CDR2 FQNEAQ (reference sequence). The CDR3, as DNA: TGTGCCAGCAGCCCTGGGACAGGGTTCTACGAGCAGTACTTC. Amino acid sequence: CASSPGTGFYEQYF.

V usage is TRBV5-8 and J usage is TRBJ2-1, with 10 bases that match TRBD1. The CDR3 has 15 amino acids. Germline values: CDR1 SGHTS, CDR2 YDEGEE. J lost 7 bases, V lost 2 bases, and 6 bases had no gene match. CDR3: CASSFRDRGSNEQFF. For the CDR3, the DNA is TGTGCCAGCAGCTTTCGGGACAGGGGTTCGAATGAGCAGTTCTTC.

V is TRBV5-4 and J is TRBJ1-1, with D unresolved. From germline, CDR1 is SGHNT and CDR2 YYREEE (reference sequence). The CDR3 sequence is 18 residues long. V dropped 0 bases and J dropped 0 bases, with 18 bases sitting between them. The CDR3 loop reads CASSLDVRQTGMNTEAFF. The CDR3 DNA sequence: TGTGCCAGCAGCTTGGATGTCCGCCAGACGGGGATGAACACTGAAGCTTTCTTT.

This chain connects TRBV29-1 to TRBJ2-7; TRBD2 matches at 8 bases. There are 14 residues in the CDR3. Germline-derived CDR1 and CDR2 are SQVTM and ANQGSEA. The J segment lost 4 bases and the V segment lost 1 base, leaving 6 bases of the junction unmatched. DNA of the CDR3: TGCAGCGTTGAAGGGCTAGCGGGCCGGTACGAGCAGTACTTC. This gives the protein CSVEGLAGRYEQYF.

This chain uses TRBV29-1 with TRBJ2-3; D is tentatively TRBD1 or TRBD2 (5 bases each). Trimming stripped 7 bases from V and 4 bases from J, with 15 bases between. The germline gives CDR1 SQVTM, CDR2 ANQGSEA. CDR3 length equals 13 residues. The CDR3 loop is CSAGWGNADTQYF. The CDR3 nucleotides read TGCAGCGCTGGATGGGGGAATGCAGATACGCAGTATTTT.

The chain has TRBV27 and TRBJ1-2; unclear D gene. Trimming shortened V by 4 bases and J by 2 bases, and 8 bases separated the two germline ends. The CDR3 extends over 13 amino acids. Per germline, CDR1 MNHEY and CDR2 SMNVEV (reference sequence). CDR3 DNA: TGTGCCAGCAGTTCGGCCTGGAACTATGGCTACACCTTC. It codes for CASSSAWNYGYTF.

The chain employs TRBV28 and TRBJ2-6, with a possible D match to TRBD2 (5 bases). This CDR3 is built from 17 residues. Germline CDR1 is MDHEN and CDR2 is SYDVKM. Trimming shortened V by 7 bases and J by 0 bases, and 16 bases separated the two germline ends. The CDR3 region is CASISADNPSGANVLTF. DNA of the CDR3: TGTGCCAGCATTAGCGCAGACAACCCCTCTGGGGCCAACGTCCTGACTTTC.

This clone appeared a single time. CDR3 loop: CATVPGDSTSPKYF. The CDR3 DNA sequence: TGTGCCACCGTCCCTGGGGACTCGACGTCTCCAAAGTACTTC. This chain connects TRBV6-5 to TRBJ2-5; possibly TRBD2 for D (6 bases). The ends were cut back, 10 bases at V and 12 bases at J, with 27 bases in the middle. This CDR3 has 14 residues. In germline, CDR1 is MNHEY, CDR2 SVGAGI.

This clone was seen only once. V and J are TRBV10-3 and TRBJ1-1; a weak D match, TRBD1 (6 bases). The CDR3 is made up of 18 amino acids. Trimming removed 6 bases at V and 6 bases at J, with 29 bases between. The V gene's germline CDR1 is ENHRY and CDR2 SYGVKD. The CDR3 loop reads CAISPSQTGGSGWAEAFF. Written as DNA, the CDR3 is TGTGCCATCAGCCCATCCCAAACGGGGGGCAGTGGGTGGGCTGAAGCTTTCTTT.

J is TRBJ2-1 and V is TRBV5-5; the D is unclear. This CDR3 contains 16 residues. The germline V and J ends were trimmed by 0 bases and 0 bases, with 10 bases remaining between them. The germline gives CDR1 SGHKS, CDR2 YYEKEE (reference sequence). CDR3 protein: CASSLVGVSSYNEQFF. CDR3 in DNA: TGTGCCAGCAGCTTGGTTGGCGTAAGCTCCTACAATGAGCAGTTCTTC.

The V call is TRBV9, the J call TRBJ2-7; 10 nucleotides align to TRBD2. Germline V gene sequence: CDR1 SGDLS, CDR2 YYNGEE. The ends lost 4 bases at V and 1 base at J; junction bases unmatched: 8. The CDR3 loop spans 16 amino acids. The CDR3 region is CASSPRVAGGSYEQYF. DNA of the CDR3: TGTGCCAGCAGCCCTAGGGTAGCGGGGGGATCCTACGAGCAGTACTTC.

This clone was picked up a small number of times. V and J are TRBV29-1 and TRBJ1-1; D gene ambiguous. This CDR3 is built from 11 residues. The ends were cut back, 4 bases at V and 1 base at J, with 4 bases in the middle. Looked up from germline, CDR1 is SQVTM and CDR2 is ANQGSEA. The CDR3 nucleotides are TGCAGCGTTGCGCCGAACACTGAAGCTTTCTTT. Translated, it gives CSVAPNTEAFF.

There are a few counts of this clone. The CDR3 DNA is TGTGCCAGCAGTGGGCAGACTGCAACTAATGAAAAACTGTTTTTT. It translates to CASSGQTATNEKLFF. The chain uses TRBV7-2 and TRBJ1-4; D gene ambiguous. Trimming left V 6 bases short and J 0 bases short, with 11 bases between. Germline V gene sequence: CDR1 SGHTA, CDR2 FQGNSA. The length of the CDR3 is 15 residues.

Comments on this clone: Within the sample, other DNA sequences also encode this same CDR3. This chain joins TRBV7-8 and TRBJ2-7; TRBD2 aligns across 13 bases. With V trimmed by 4 bases and J by 7 bases, 16 bases remained unmatched. The CDR3 consists of 18 residues. Germline V gives CDR1 SGHVS, CDR2 FQNEAQ. The CDR3 reads CASSSVRLGLAGVYEQYF. The CDR3 DNA sequence: TGTGCCAGCAGCTCCGTCAGACTCGGACTAGCGGGGGTATATGAGCAGTACTTC.